The entry below describes one T cell receptor beta chain. The sample belongs to a study of T cells in Graves' hyperthyroidism and ophthalmopathy. There were TCR beta CDR3 regions amplified from RNA transcripts. Researchers ran a first-round RT-PCR on the TCR CDR3 using the HTBI primer set. TCRdb re-called the multiplex PCR reads through MiXCR, storing one row per CDR3 protein. Seen here are hundreds of thousands of distinct CDR3 sequences, approximately 14% observed once, and the top ten hold under 15%. V dropped 2 bases and J dropped 6 bases, with 8 bases sitting between them. Germline V gene sequence: CDR1 MNHGY, CDR2 SVAAGI. The CDR3 runs 13 residues.

The gene calls are TRBV6-9 and TRBJ2-1; tentatively, D is TRBD1 (5 bases). Sequences were obtained from blood. This receptor was taken from a woman aged 50 to 60 with Graves' ophthalmopathy. CDR3 residues: CASSYQGSNEQFF. As DNA, the CDR3 is TGTGCCAGCAGTTATCAGGGCTCCAATGAGCAGTTCTTC.